This T cell receptor beta chain derives from a study of T cell responses to AZD1222 COVID-19 vaccine. V was shortened by 0 bases and J by 2 bases, with 9 bases between the two germline ends. This CDR3 spans 16 amino acids. The data were produced by immunoSEQ multiplex PCR, yet TCRdb's version contains in-frame clones alone and is incomplete. The sample has more than 85,000 clones; 84% are singletons. The study's findings and limits: Only five or six AZD1222 recipients were seropositive at baseline.

As to this clone: Its antigen is unknown.

This receptor was taken from an adult in good health. The genes are TRBV5-3 and TRBJ1-6; D remains ambiguous. TRBV5-3 is labeled an ORF, and its function is uncertain. The source material was peripheral blood, sampled on day 0 of AZD1222 vaccination. The DNA of the CDR3 is TGTGCCAGAAGCTTGGGTCGGGCGCCCTATAATTCACCCCTCCACTTT. Translating it yields CARSLGRAPYNSPLHF.